This T cell receptor (beta chain) derives from a study of T cells in Graves' hyperthyroidism and ophthalmopathy. Study overall: Peripheral blood was obtained at initial diagnosis, preceding any treatment.

As for this clonotype: Its antigen is still unknown. The missing conserved phenylalanine or tryptophan at the end of this CDR3 makes a read error likely.

The germline V and J ends were trimmed by 3 bases and 6 bases, with 8 bases remaining between them. The CDR3 runs to 12 residues. Germline-derived CDR1 and CDR2 are SQVTM and ANQGSEA. Template material for amplifying TCR beta CDR3 regions consisted of RNA transcripts. An initial round of RT-PCR targeting the TCR CDR3 relied on the HTBI primer set. Each CDR3 protein gets one entry after TCRdb re-called the multiplex PCR reads with MiXCR. The sample yields hundreds of thousands of distinct CDR3 sequences, about two fifths seen once. Regarding the study as a whole: Model output signaled ophthalmopathy a median around 6.9 months ahead of onset. Most clonotypes that expanded in the thyroid above 0.001 also showed up in blood.

The sequencing sample was made of blood. The rearrangement joins TRBV29-1 to TRBJ2-2, with D unclear. The TCR sequence derives from a man younger than 35 with Graves' hyperthyroidism. CDR3 in amino acids: CSVEGLAGELFL. Written as DNA, the CDR3 is TGCAGCGTTGAGGGCCTCGCCGGGGAGCTGTTTTTA.